This is a list of T cell receptor beta chains from one sample in a study of OX40 agonist ivuxolimab in advanced cancers. The method was immunoSEQ multiplex PCR; TCRdb's version includes in-frame clones alone and lacks a portion of them. The top ten hold 3% of the sample, which has approximately 54,000 clones, about 80% seen once. This specimen consisted of CD4+ or CD8+ T cells sorted from blood, obtained in a trial of the OX40 agonist ivuxolimab. These receptors originate from an adult with an advanced solid tumor such as melanoma, head and neck, liver or kidney cancer. Each CDR3 is given with its conserved first and last residue. D genes are given only for firm matches. Size tells how often a clone was seen (once, few, many) or the class of an expanded clone, and some rows leave it out.

J gene | clone size | D gene | CDR3 length | V gene | CDR3 DNA | CDR3 protein
TRBJ1-4 | NA | NA | 15 | TRBV7-9 | TGTGCCAGCACCCTCGGTCACACAACTAATGAAAAACTGTTTTTT | CASTLGHTTNEKLFF
TRBJ2-2 | NA | NA | 15 | TRBV14 | TGTGCCAGCAGCGGGGGGGGCACGAACACCGGGGAGCTGTTTTTT | CASSGGGTNTGELFF
TRBJ1-1 | NA | NA | 15 | TRBV5-4 | TGTGCCAGCAGCTTGTTCGGGGGCTTGAACACTGAAGCTTTCTTT | CASSLFGGLNTEAFF
TRBJ2-7 | NA | NA | 14 | TRBV7-8 | TGTGCCAGCAGCCGAGGCGGCTTCTCCTACGAGCAGTACTTC | CASSRGGFSYEQYF
TRBJ1-1 | NA | NA | 15 | TRBV15 | TGTGCCACCAGCAGAGAAGCTGTCCTCGGCACTGAAGCTTTCTTT | CATSREAVLGTEAFF
TRBJ2-7 | NA | NA | 15 | TRBV6-6 | TGTGCCAGCAGTGCCATAAGGAGCAGGGCCTACGAGCAGTACTTC | CASSAIRSRAYEQYF
TRBJ2-7 | once | NA | 13 | TRBV6-5 | TGTGCCAGCACACGGACTGGCCCCTACGAGCAGTACTTC | CASTRTGPYEQYF
TRBJ2-3 | NA | NA | 14 | TRBV29-1 | TGCAGCGTCTCCCCGGCCGGGAGCACAGATACGCAGTATTTT | CSVSPAGSTDTQYF
TRBJ2-3 | NA | NA | 15 | TRBV11-1 | TGTGCCAGCAGCTTAGGCAGTACAGGCACAGATACGCAGTATTTT | CASSLGSTGTDTQYF
TRBJ2-6 | few | NA | 16 | TRBV4-1 | TGCGCCAGCAGCCCGAGCCCGGGTGCTGGGGCCAACGTCCTGACTTTC | CASSPSPGAGANVLTF
TRBJ2-2 | NA | NA | 14 | TRBV6-1 | TGTGCCAGCAGCACCCGAGGGGGCACCGGGGAGCTGTTTTTT | CASSTRGGTGELFF
TRBJ2-1 | NA | NA | 11 | TRBV11-2 | TGTGCCAGCAAGACTGTCTCCGAGCAGTTCTTC | CASKTVSEQFF
TRBJ2-3 | NA | TRBD2 | 18 | TRBV30 | TGTGCCTGGAGTTTCCCTGGACTAGCGGGGGCCGACACAGATACGCAGTATTTT | CAWSFPGLAGADTDTQYF
TRBJ1-2 | NA | NA | 14 | TRBV6-5 | TGTGCCAGCAGTTCCGGTCGGAGGGTGGCTGGCTACACCTTC | CASSSGRRVAGYTF
TRBJ1-5 | few | TRBD1 | 13 | TRBV5-6 | TGTGCCAGCAGCTGGAAAGGGGGCCAGCCCCAGCATTTT | CASSWKGGQPQHF
TRBJ2-7 | NA | NA | 12 | TRBV18 | TGTGCCAGCTCGGACGTTTTCGGCGAGCAGTACTTC | CASSDVFGEQYF
TRBJ2-7 | NA | NA | 11 | TRBV5-6 | TGTGCCAGCAGCTTGGGAGGCGAGCAGTACTTC | CASSLGGEQYF
TRBJ1-6 | NA | NA | 14 | TRBV5-5 | TGTGCCAGCAGCTTGGGCCGGACCAATTCACCCCTCCACTTT | CASSLGRTNSPLHF
TRBJ1-5 | medium-sized | NA | 15 | TRBV6-1 | TGTGCCAGCAGTGGACAGTATAATAGCAATCAGCCCCAGCATTTT | CASSGQYNSNQPQHF
TRBJ2-6 | NA | NA | 18 | TRBV7-3 | TGTGCCAGCAGCTGGGACACACGAATCGGGTCTGGGGCCAACGTCCTGACTTTC | CASSWDTRIGSGANVLTF
TRBJ2-7 | NA | NA | 14 | TRBV7-2 | TGTGCCAGCAGCCCGTCCGGGAAATCCTACGAGCAGTACTTC | CASSPSGKSYEQYF
TRBJ1-4 | NA | NA | 16 | TRBV11-2 | TGTGCCAGCAGCTTAGATCGGAACCCGGCGAATGAAAAACTGTTTTTT | CASSLDRNPANEKLFF
TRBJ2-7 | NA | NA | 16 | TRBV7-2 | TGTGCCAGCAGCCCTAAGGGGCTAAGGGTGGAGTACGAGCAGTACTTC | CASSPKGLRVEYEQYF
TRBJ1-4 | NA | NA | 14 | TRBV6-5 | TGTGCCAGCAGTTTACCAGGGGTAGACGAAAAACTGTTTTTT | CASSLPGVDEKLFF
TRBJ1-5 | NA | NA | 12 | TRBV10-3 | TGTGCCATCAGTGCGGGAAATCAGCCCCAGCATTTT | CAISAGNQPQHF
TRBJ1-6 | NA | TRBD1 | 15 | TRBV29-1 | TGCAGCGTTGACCCGGGACAGTTCTATAATTCACCCCTCCACTTT | CSVDPGQFYNSPLHF
TRBJ1-5 | NA | TRBD1 | 14 | TRBV18 | TGTGCCAGCTCCAAGACAGGGGGCGATCAGCCCCAGCATTTT | CASSKTGGDQPQHF
TRBJ2-7 | NA | NA | 15 | TRBV6-5 | TGTGCCAGCAGTTACGAGGGGCCGCCTCGGGACGAGCAGTACTTC | CASSYEGPPRDEQYF
TRBJ2-1 | NA | TRBD2 | 16 | TRBV11-1 | TGTGCCAGCAGCTTCGGGAGCGGGGGGCTTTACAATGAGCAGTTCTTC | CASSFGSGGLYNEQFF
TRBJ1-3 | NA | NA | 14 | TRBV5-1 | TGCGCCAGCAGCCTCGGGACAACTGGAAACACCATATATTTT | CASSLGTTGNTIYF
TRBJ1-5 | NA | NA | 18 | TRBV21-1 | TGTGCCAGCAGCAAAGTCTTTCCCCAGGGGGCCGATCATCAGCCCCAGCATTTT | CASSKVFPQGADHQPQHF
TRBJ2-1 | NA | NA | 14 | TRBV6-5 | TGTGCCAGCAGTTACTACGGCAGACGCAATGAGCAGTTCTTC | CASSYYGRRNEQFF
TRBJ1-4 | NA | TRBD1 | 15 | TRBV11-3 | TGTGCCAGCAGCCCGGCGGGACAGTTGAATGAAAAACTGTTTTTT | CASSPAGQLNEKLFF
TRBJ1-1 | NA | NA | 10 | TRBV6-5 | TGTGCCAGCAGTTACACTGAAGCTTTCTTT | CASSYTEAFF
TRBJ2-3 | few | TRBD2 | 16 | TRBV9 | TGTGCCAGCAGCGCTGCAGCGGGGGGCAACACAGATACGCAGTATTTT | CASSAAAGGNTDTQYF
TRBJ1-1 | NA | NA | 17 | TRBV7-9 | TGTGCCAGCAGCTTACGAGGAGGGTTGGGGGGAAACACTGAAGCTTTCTTT | CASSLRGGLGGNTEAFF
TRBJ2-7 | NA | NA | 15 | TRBV4-2 | TGTGCCAGCAGCCAAGGTGGGATAGCCTCCTACGAGCAGTACTTC | CASSQGGIASYEQYF
TRBJ2-7 | NA | TRBD1 | 13 | TRBV28 | TGTGCCAGCAGCACCAGGACAGGGCCCGAGCAGTACTTC | CASSTRTGPEQYF
TRBJ2-7 | NA | TRBD2 | 20 | TRBV7-2 | TGTGCCAGCAGCTTAGCGACGCCTAGCGGGGGGGCCCGGGGGACCTACGAGCAGTACTTC | CASSLATPSGGARGTYEQYF
TRBJ1-1 | NA | NA | 12 | TRBV7-9 | TGTGCCGGGGGAACAGGAGGAACTGAAGCTTTCTTT | CAGGTGGTEAFF
TRBJ2-1 | NA | TRBD1 | 15 | TRBV7-3 | TGTGCCAGCAGCTCCCAGGGGGTACCGCACAATGAGCAGTTCTTC | CASSSQGVPHNEQFF
TRBJ2-7 | NA | TRBD1 | 14 | TRBV5-1 | TGCGCCAGCAGCTTGTGGACAGGGTTCTACGAGCAGTACTTC | CASSLWTGFYEQYF
TRBJ2-7 | NA | NA | 13 | TRBV11-1 | TGTGCCAGCAGCCGGACAAGGCTGGCCGAGCAGTACTTC | CASSRTRLAEQYF
TRBJ1-5 | NA | NA | 13 | TRBV19 | TGTGCCAGTAGTATCCGGGGGCAGCAGCCCCAGCATTTT | CASSIRGQQPQHF
TRBJ2-3 | NA | NA | 16 | TRBV11-2 | TGTGCCAGCAGCCCCAATACGGGGAGACGCACAGATACGCAGTATTTT | CASSPNTGRRTDTQYF
TRBJ2-3 | once | TRBD2 | 16 | TRBV11-3 | TGTGCCAGCAGCTCAAGGACTAGCGGGGATGCAGATACGCAGTATTTT | CASSSRTSGDADTQYF
TRBJ2-2 | NA | NA | 15 | TRBV19 | TGTGCCAGTAGTATAGTAAACTCGAACACCGGGGAGCTGTTTTTT | CASSIVNSNTGELFF
TRBJ1-5 | NA | NA | 13 | TRBV6-1 | TGTGCCAGCAGTGCCGAGCGGGATCAGCCCCAGCATTTT | CASSAERDQPQHF
TRBJ2-3 | few | TRBD2 | 16 | TRBV7-2 | TGTGCCAGCAGCTTAGCTTTAGCGGGGGGCGCAGATACGCAGTATTTT | CASSLALAGGADTQYF
TRBJ2-3 | few | NA | 12 | TRBV5-1 | TGCGCCAGCAGCTTGGAGCCCTATACGCAGTATTTT | CASSLEPYTQYF
TRBJ2-2 | NA | NA | 14 | TRBV7-3 | TGTGCCGGCAGCGCACATCAGAACACCGGGGAGCTGTTTTTT | CAGSAHQNTGELFF
TRBJ2-1 | once | NA | 14 | TRBV9 | TGTGCCAGCAGCGTAGGTGTCTCCTACAATGAGCAGTTCTTC | CASSVGVSYNEQFF
TRBJ1-6 | NA | NA | 18 | TRBV6-1 | TGTGCCAGCAGTGGGATGCGGCCTTCTTCTCTATATAATTCACCCCTCCACTTT | CASSGMRPSSLYNSPLHF
TRBJ2-7 | NA | TRBD1 | 15 | TRBV7-3 | TGTGCCAGCAGCCCCAGGACAGGGTTGGCCTACGAGCAGTACTTC | CASSPRTGLAYEQYF
TRBJ1-2 | NA | NA | 14 | TRBV6-5 | TGTGCCAGCAGTAACAAACAGGGAAGGGATGGCTACACCTTC | CASSNKQGRDGYTF